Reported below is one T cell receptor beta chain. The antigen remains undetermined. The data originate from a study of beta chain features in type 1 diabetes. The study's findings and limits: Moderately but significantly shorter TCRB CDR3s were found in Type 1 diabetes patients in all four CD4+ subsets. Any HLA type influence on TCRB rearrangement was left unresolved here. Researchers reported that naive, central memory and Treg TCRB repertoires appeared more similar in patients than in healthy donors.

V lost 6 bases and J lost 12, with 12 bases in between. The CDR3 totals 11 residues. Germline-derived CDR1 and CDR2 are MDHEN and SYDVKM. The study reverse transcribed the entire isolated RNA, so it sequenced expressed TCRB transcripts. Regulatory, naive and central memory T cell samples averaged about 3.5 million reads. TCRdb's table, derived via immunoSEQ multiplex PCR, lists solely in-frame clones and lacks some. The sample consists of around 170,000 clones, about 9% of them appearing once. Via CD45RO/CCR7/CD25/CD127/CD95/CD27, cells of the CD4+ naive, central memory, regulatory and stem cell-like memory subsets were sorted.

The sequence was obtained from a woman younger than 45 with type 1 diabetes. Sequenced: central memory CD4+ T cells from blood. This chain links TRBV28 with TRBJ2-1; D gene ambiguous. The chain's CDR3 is CASSQDSGQFF. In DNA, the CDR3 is TGTGCCAGCAGCCAAGACTCCGGGCAGTTCTTC.